This entry features one T cell receptor beta chain sequence. Deletions cut 3 bases from V and 2 bases from J, with 10 bases between. The CDR3 loop spans 14 amino acids. Germline CDR1 and CDR2: ENHRY and SYGVKD. Only in-frame clones appear in the TCRdb table, and some are missing; sequencing was by immunoSEQ multiplex PCR. The data contain 130,000 to 150,000 clones, about four fifths of them singletons. The entry originates in a study of blood T cell repertoires in COVID-19. For the study at large: COVID-19 samples, acute and convalescent, were from the United States, Italy and Spain. PBMCs, B-cell-depleted T cells, or T cells provided the cDNA or gDNA that made up the material.

The J gene is TRBJ1-2, the V gene TRBV10-3; no firm D call. The sample taken for sequencing was peripheral blood. This TCR derives from a woman at least 80 years old with acute or convalescent COVID-19. The CDR3 sequence is CAISDVIENYGYTF. Here the CDR3 DNA reads TGTGCCATCAGTGACGTGATCGAGAACTATGGCTACACCTTC.